This entry features one T cell receptor (beta chain) sequence. This clone's antigen is unknown. No much larger clone exists at a distance of one base, and base qualities are not known. The receptor library was made with RT-PCR. Sequencing was performed on an Illumina HiSeq 2500. TCRdb reran the public reads through fastp at Q25 and MiXCR, keeping productive beta chains. Rows with one shared CDR3 protein collapse into an entry with the most common genes and DNA. Across this sample there are 450,000 to 550,000 distinct CDR3 sequences, with 25% seen only once. Of the sample, around 1.8% is held by the ten largest clones. The sample comes from a study of response to subunit inactivated influenza vaccine (dated by TCRdb to the late 2010s). As for the study more broadly: To follow how T cells responded to a trivalent subunit inactivated influenza vaccine, the researchers relied on deep quantitative profiling of the T cell receptor repertoire. General conclusions and limits of the study: It was suggested by the authors that each seasonal influenza vaccination may recruit only a limited number of new T cells.

Counted from cysteine to phenylalanine, this CDR3 has 8 amino acids. This entry keeps only the CDR3 DNA: 24 bases, framed from base 1. Relative to germline, V is 5 bases shorter and J is 15 bases shorter, with 6 bases between their ends. Reading the germline V gene (reference sequence) gives CDR1 SEHNR and CDR2 FQNEAQ. Recombination joined TRBV7-9 with TRBJ2-3; the D gene lacks a confident call. The sequence came from a man aged 45-65 years who received an inactivated influenza vaccine. Donor details come from another sample of the same person, matched by shared clones. Material: CD4+ T cells sorted from PBMCs, obtained less than 6 days after vaccination. The nucleotides read TGTGCCAGCAGCGACCAATATTTT. Translated, this is CASSDQYF.